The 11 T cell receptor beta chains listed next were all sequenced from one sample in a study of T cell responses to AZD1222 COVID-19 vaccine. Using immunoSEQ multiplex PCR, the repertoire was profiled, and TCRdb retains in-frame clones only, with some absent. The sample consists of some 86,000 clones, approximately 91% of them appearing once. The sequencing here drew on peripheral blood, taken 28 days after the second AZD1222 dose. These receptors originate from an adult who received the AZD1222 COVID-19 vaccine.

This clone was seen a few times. The CDR3 protein is CASSPGQYTDTQYF. CDR3 DNA: TGTGCCAGTAGCCCGGGACAGTACACAGATACGCAGTATTTT. The genes are TRBV19 and TRBJ2-3, with 7 bases lining up with TRBD1. Trimming took 6 bases from V and 2 from J; bases not matched to a gene: 5. Germline V lookup: CDR1 LNHDA, CDR2 SQIVND (reference sequence). This CDR3 is 14 amino acids long.

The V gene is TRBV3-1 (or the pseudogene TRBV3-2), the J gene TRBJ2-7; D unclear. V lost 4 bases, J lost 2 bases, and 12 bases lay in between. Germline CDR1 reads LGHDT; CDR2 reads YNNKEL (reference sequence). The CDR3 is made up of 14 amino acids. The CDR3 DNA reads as TGTGCCAGCAGCCCCCCACTCCATCCCTACGAGCAGTACTTC. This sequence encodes CASSPPLHPYEQYF.

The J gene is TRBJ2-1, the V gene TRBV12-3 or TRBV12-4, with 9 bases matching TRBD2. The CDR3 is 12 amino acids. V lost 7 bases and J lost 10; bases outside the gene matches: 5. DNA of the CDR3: TGTGCCAGCACCCCAGGGACTAGCGAGCAGTTCTTC. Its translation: CASTPGTSEQFF.

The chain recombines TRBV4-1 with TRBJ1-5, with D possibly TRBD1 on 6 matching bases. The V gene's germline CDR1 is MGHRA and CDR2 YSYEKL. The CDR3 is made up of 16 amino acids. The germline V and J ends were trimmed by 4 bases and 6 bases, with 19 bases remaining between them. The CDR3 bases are TGCGCCAGCAGCCCACAGACAGGAAGTATGGGTCAGCCCCAGCATTTT. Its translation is CASSPQTGSMGQPQHF.

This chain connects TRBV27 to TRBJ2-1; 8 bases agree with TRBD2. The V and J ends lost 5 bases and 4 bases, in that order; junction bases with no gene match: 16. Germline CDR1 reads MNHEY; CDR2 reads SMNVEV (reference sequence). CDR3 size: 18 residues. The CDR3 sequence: CASSPQETSATIYNEQFF. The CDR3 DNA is TGTGCCAGCAGTCCCCAGGAGACTAGCGCGACAATATACAATGAGCAGTTCTTC.

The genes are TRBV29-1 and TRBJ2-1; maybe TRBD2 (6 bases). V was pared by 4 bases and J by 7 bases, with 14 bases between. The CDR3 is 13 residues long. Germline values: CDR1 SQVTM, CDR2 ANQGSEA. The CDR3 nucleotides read TGCAGCGTTGGAAACTACCGGGGGAATGAGCAGTTCTTC. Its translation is CSVGNYRGNEQFF.

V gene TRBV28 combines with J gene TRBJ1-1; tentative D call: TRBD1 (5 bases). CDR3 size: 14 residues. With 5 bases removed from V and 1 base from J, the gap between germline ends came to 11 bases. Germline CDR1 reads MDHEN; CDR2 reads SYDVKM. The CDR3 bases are TGTGCCAGCAGTCCCCTTGACAGGAACACTGAAGCTTTCTTT. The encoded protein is CASSPLDRNTEAFF.

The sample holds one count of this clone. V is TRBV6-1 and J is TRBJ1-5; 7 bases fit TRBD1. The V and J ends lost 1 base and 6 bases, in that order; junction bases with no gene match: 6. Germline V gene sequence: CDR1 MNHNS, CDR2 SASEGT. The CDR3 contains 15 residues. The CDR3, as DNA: TGTGCCAGCAGTGAAGGACAGGGTATCAGTCAGCCCCAGCATTTT. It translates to CASSEGQGISQPQHF.

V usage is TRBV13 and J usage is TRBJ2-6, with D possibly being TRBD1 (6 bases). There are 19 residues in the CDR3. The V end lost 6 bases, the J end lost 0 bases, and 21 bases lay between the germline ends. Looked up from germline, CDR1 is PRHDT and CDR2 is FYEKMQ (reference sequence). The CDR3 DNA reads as TGTGCCAGCAGGCGAAGCACTGGACAGCCTCTCTCTGGGGCCAACGTCCTGACTTTC. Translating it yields CASRRSTGQPLSGANVLTF. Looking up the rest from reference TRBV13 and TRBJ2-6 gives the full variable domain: AAGVIQSPRHLIKEKRETATLKCYPIPRHDTVYWYQQGPGQDPQFLISFYEKMQSDKGSIPDRFSAQQFSDYHSELNMSSLELGDSALYFCASRRSTGQPLSGANVLTFGAGSRLTVL.

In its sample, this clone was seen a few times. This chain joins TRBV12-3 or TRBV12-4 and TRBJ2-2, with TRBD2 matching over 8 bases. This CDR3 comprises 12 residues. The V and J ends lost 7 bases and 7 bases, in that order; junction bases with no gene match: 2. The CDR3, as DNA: TGTGCCAGCACCCTAGCGGGCGGGGAGCTGTTTTTT. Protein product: CASTLAGGELFF.

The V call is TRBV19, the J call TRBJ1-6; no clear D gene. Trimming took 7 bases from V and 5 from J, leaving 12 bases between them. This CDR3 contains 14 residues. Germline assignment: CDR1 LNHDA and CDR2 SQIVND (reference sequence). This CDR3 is CASNNKLNNSPLHF. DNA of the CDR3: TGTGCCAGTAATAACAAGCTTAATAATTCACCCCTCCACTTT.